The clone carrying this TCR beta chain appeared many times. The data originate from a study of neurological immune-mediated disorders. Synthesis of cDNA was accomplished via 5'RACE employing 10-nucleotide random UMIs. TCRdb redid the calling of the 5' RACE reads with MiXCR, one entry per CDR3 protein. The top ten clones hold approximately 10% of a sample with about 38,000 distinct CDR3 sequences, approximately 5% of them seen once. The CDR3 has 14 amino acids. Deletions cut 4 bases from V and 6 bases from J, with 13 bases between. CDR1 LGHDT and CDR2 YNNKEL come from the germline V gene (reference sequence). Healthy controls consisted of blood bank volunteers in Maryland, USA.

The receptor's source is a man aged 18 to 35 in good health. The V call is TRBV3-1, the J call TRBJ1-5; possibly TRBD1 for D (6 bases). The specimen was CD4+ T cells from blood. The CDR3 DNA reads as TGTGCCAGCAGCCCTACAGGGTCCGGTCAGCCCCAGCATTTT. Protein: CASSPTGSGQPQHF. Filled out from reference TRBV3-1 and TRBJ1-5, the complete variable domain reads DTAVSQTPKYLVTQMGNDKSIKCEQNLGHDTMYWYKQDSKKFLKIMFSYNNKELIINETVPNRFSPKSPDKAHLNLHINSLELGDSAVYFCASSPTGSGQPQHFGDGTRLSIL.